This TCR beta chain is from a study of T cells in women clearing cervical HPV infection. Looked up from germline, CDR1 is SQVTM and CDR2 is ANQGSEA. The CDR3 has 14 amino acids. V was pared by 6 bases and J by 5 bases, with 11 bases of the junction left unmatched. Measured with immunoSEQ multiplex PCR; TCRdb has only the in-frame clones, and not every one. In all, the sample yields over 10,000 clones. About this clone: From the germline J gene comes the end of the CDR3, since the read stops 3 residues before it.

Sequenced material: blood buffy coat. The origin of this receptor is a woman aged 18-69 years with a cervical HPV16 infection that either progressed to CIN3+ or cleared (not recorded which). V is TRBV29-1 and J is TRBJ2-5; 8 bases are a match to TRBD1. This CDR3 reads CSVEDRVVRETQYF. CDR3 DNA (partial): TGCAGCGTCGAGGACAGGGTAGTAAGGGAGACC. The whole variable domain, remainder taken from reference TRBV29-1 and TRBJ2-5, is SAVISQKPSRDICQRGTSLTIQCQVDSQVTMMFWYRQQPGQSLTLIATANQGSEATYESGFVIDKFPISRPNLTFSTLTVSNMSPEDSSIYLCSVEDRVVRETQYFGPGTRLLVL.